This is a list of T cell receptor beta chains from one sample in a study of cytomegalovirus exposure and HLA in healthy donors. TCRdb's copy holds only in-frame clones and misses some; the assay was immunoSEQ multiplex PCR. Among approximately 100,000 clones listed, about 80% were seen once. Sequencing was carried out using PBMCs. These receptors came from a female donor in good health and CMV-seropositive. Each CDR3 is given with its conserved first and last residue. Fields, in order: D gene, J gene, V gene, clone size, CDR3 DNA, CDR3 protein. A D gene is named only where the DNA matches it firmly. Expanded clones are given a class, and other clones once, few, many or no size at all.

TRBD1 TRBJ1-1 TRBV18 . TGTGCCAGCTCACCGGGACAGGGTCGGAACACTGAAGCTTTCTTT CASSPGQGRNTEAFF
. TRBJ1-4 TRBV19 . TGTGCCAGTAGTATCGGGACTACCCGGGCGAATGAAAAACTGTTTTTT CASSIGTTRANEKLFF
TRBD1 TRBJ1-1 TRBV5-4 . TGTGCCAGCAGCTTGCCCGGGACAGGGGCTTTTGAAGCTTTCTTT CASSLPGTGAFEAFF
TRBD1 TRBJ1-1 TRBV5-1 . TGCGCCAGCAGCAGCATTCGTTTGGGCAGGGGGCGGACTGAAGCTTTCTTT CASSSIRLGRGRTEAFF
TRBD2 TRBJ2-1 TRBV7-3 . TGTGCCAGCAGCCGACTAGCGGGGGGCTACAATGAGCAGTTCTTC CASSRLAGGYNEQFF
. TRBJ1-1 TRBV4-1 few TGCGCCAGCAGCCAAAAACAGGGAACTGAAGCTTTCTTT CASSQKQGTEAFF
. TRBJ2-1 TRBV20-1 . TGCAGTGCTAGTACCGGGGAGCAGTTCTTC CSASTGEQFF
. TRBJ1-1 TRBV5-1 . TGCGCCAGCAGCTCAATTGCTTCAGGAGGGAACACTGAAGCTTTCTTT CASSSIASGGNTEAFF
. TRBJ1-3 TRBV5-8 . TGTGCCAGCAGCCAACAGAGCTCTGGAAACACCATATATTTT CASSQQSSGNTIYF
. TRBJ1-1 TRBV5-1 . TGCGCCAGCAGCTTGGCCGAAGCCACTGAAGCTTTCTTT CASSLAEATEAFF
TRBD2 TRBJ2-1 TRBV19 once TGTGCCAGTAGTAATATTGGACTAGCGGGGGACAATGAGCAGTTCTTC CASSNIGLAGDNEQFF
. TRBJ1-2 TRBV4-1 . TGCGCCAGCAGCCAAGATTGGGGCAGAAACTATGGCTACACCTTC CASSQDWGRNYGYTF
TRBD1 TRBJ1-6 TRBV5-1 . TGCGCCAGCAGTAACGACAGGGGGCTTAATTCACCCCTCCACTTT CASSNDRGLNSPLHF
. TRBJ1-1 TRBV13 . TGTGCCAGCAGCTTAGGTTTGGGGCTGAACACTGAAGCTTTCTTT CASSLGLGLNTEAFF
TRBD1 TRBJ1-2 TRBV27 . TGTGCCAGCAGCCGTCGCCGGGACAGCTATGGCTACACCTTC CASSRRRDSYGYTF
TRBD1 TRBJ1-3 TRBV18 once TGTGCCAGCTCACAACAGGGGGCGCCTGGAAACACCATATATTTT CASSQQGAPGNTIYF
TRBD2 TRBJ2-5 TRBV5-6 once TGTGCCAGCAGTTACCGGGGGGGTCCTTGGGAGACCCAGTACTTC CASSYRGGPWETQYF
. TRBJ1-5 TRBV2 . TGTGCCAGCAGTAAGCAGACGGGTCAGCCCCAGCATTTT CASSKQTGQPQHF
. TRBJ2-7 TRBV10-3 . TGTGCCATCAGTGACAGCTACGAGCAGTACTTC CAISDSYEQYF
TRBD1 TRBJ2-7 TRBV5-1 . TGCGCCAGCAGCGCCGGGACAGCAAACTCCTACGAGCAGTACTTC CASSAGTANSYEQYF
. TRBJ1-2 TRBV7-9 . TGTGCCAGCAGCTTAGCATCGGGAGCGGGAAGACGTCGGTGGGGCTACACCTTC CASSLASGAGRRRWGYTF
TRBD2 TRBJ2-5 TRBV11-2 . TGTGCCAGCAGCTTAGCCGGCTGGGGGGGTGGGTTGGAGACCCAGTACTTC CASSLAGWGGGLETQYF
TRBD1 TRBJ1-6 TRBV7-9 once TGTTCCAGCAGCACCATAAGACAGGGCAAGAGTTCACCCCTCCACTTT CSSSTIRQGKSSPLHF